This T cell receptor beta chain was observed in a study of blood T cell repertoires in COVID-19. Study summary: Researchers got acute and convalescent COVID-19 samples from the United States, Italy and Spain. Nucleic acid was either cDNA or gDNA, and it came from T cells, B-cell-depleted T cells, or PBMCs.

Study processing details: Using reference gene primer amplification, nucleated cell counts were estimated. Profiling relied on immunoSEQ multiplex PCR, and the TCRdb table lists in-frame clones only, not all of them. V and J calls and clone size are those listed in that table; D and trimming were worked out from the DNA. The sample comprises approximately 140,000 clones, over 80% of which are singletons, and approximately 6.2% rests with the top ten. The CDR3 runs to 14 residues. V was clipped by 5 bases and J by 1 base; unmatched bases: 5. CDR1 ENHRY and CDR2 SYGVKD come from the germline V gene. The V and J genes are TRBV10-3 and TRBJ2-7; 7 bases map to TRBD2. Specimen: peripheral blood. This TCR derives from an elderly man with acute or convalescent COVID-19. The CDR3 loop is CAISTSGDSYEQYF. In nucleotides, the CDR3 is TGTGCCATCAGTACCAGCGGGGATTCCTACGAGCAGTACTTC.